Listed here are 27 T cell receptor beta chains from one sample, sequenced in a study of shared clonotypes between healthy human individuals. CD45RO-negative, CCR7-positively selected cells formed the naive CD8 fraction, excluding terminally differentiated effector memory CD45RA+ cells. Assay used: immunoSEQ multiplex PCR; TCRdb lists only in-frame clones, some missing. The sample yields some 1,900,000 clones, around 96% seen once. The sequencing input was naive CD8+ T cells sorted from blood. These receptors were taken from a man between 18 and 35 years old in good health.

V and J are TRBV6-6 and TRBJ2-5, with D unresolved. V dropped 2 bases and J dropped 1 base, with 5 bases sitting between them. CDR3 length: 13 residues. Germline assignment: CDR1 MNHNY and CDR2 SVGAGI (reference sequence). The CDR3 bases are TGTGCCAGCAGTTACAACAGCCAAGAGACCCAGTACTTC. Translated, it gives CASSYNSQETQYF.

This clone has only one observation. The chain uses TRBV11-2 and TRBJ2-7; 9 bases align to TRBD1. Germline assignment: CDR1 SGHAT and CDR2 FQNNGV. Losses at the gene ends were 1 base for V and 5 bases for J; bases not matched to a gene: 3. CDR3 length equals 14 residues. As DNA, the CDR3 is TGTGCCAGCAGCTTAGTACAGGGGGCCCACGAGCAGTACTTC. It is translated as CASSLVQGAHEQYF.

The chain links TRBV5-8 to TRBJ2-2; 9 bases map to TRBD1. V lost 0 bases, J lost 7 bases, and 7 bases stayed unmatched. The CDR3 is made up of 16 amino acids. Germline V CDR1 and CDR2: SGHTS, YDEGEE. The DNA for the CDR3 is TGTGCCAGCAGCTTGGGACAGGGGGGGGCCGACGGGGAGCTGTTTTTT. Translated, it gives CASSLGQGGADGELFF.

The genes are TRBV13 and TRBJ1-1; TRBD1 agrees at 9 bases. There are 15 residues in the CDR3. Germline-derived CDR1 and CDR2 are PRHDT and FYEKMQ (reference sequence). The trim removed 4 bases at V and 4 bases at J, leaving 7 bases unmatched. CDR3 coding DNA: TGTGCCAGCAGCTCTCCGGGACAGGGACCCACTGAAGCTTTCTTT. This encodes CASSSPGQGPTEAFF. The full variable domain, in which reference TRBV13 and TRBJ1-1 provide the parts outside the CDR3, is AAGVIQSPRHLIKEKRETATLKCYPIPRHDTVYWYQQGPGQDPQFLISFYEKMQSDKGSIPDRFSAQQFSDYHSELNMSSLELGDSALYFCASSSPGQGPTEAFFGQGTRLTVV.

V is TRBV6-5 and J is TRBJ2-1; 7 nucleotides line up with TRBD2. J gave up 5 bases and V 5 bases, and 3 bases lay outside the gene matches. CDR3 length equals 13 residues. Germline V gives CDR1 MNHEY, CDR2 SVGAGI. In DNA, the CDR3 is TGTGCCAGCAGTGCTAGCGGCAACAATGAGCAGTTCTTC. Residues: CASSASGNNEQFF.

The chain joins TRBV4-3 to TRBJ2-7; D remains ambiguous. The CDR3 has 15 residues. From germline, CDR1 is LGHNA and CDR2 YSLEER. Between the trimmed V and J ends, which lost 0 bases and 6 bases, there was a span of 15 bases. CDR3 sequence: CASSQDVAAHFEQYF. The CDR3 region has the DNA TGCGCCAGCAGCCAAGATGTCGCGGCCCATTTCGAGCAGTACTTC.

This CDR3 reads CEISLPPRENTEAFF. The CDR3 DNA reads TGTGAGATTTCTCTCCCTCCGAGGGAGAACACTGAAGCTTTCTTT. The chain recombines TRBV6-4 with TRBJ1-1; D gene ambiguous. Germline V CDR1 and CDR2: MRHNA, SNTAGT. The CDR3 extends over 15 amino acids.

The chain uses TRBV11-2 and TRBJ2-7; a weak D match, TRBD2 (5 bases). V was trimmed by 2 bases and J by 2 bases, leaving 13 bases between them. The CDR3 is 15 amino acids. Per germline, CDR1 SGHAT and CDR2 FQNNGV. The CDR3 here is CASSLRAGEAYEQYF. The CDR3 DNA follows: TGTGCCAGCAGCTTAAGGGCGGGTGAGGCCTACGAGCAGTACTTC.

The chain recombines TRBV19 with TRBJ2-3; 8 bases are a match to TRBD2. This CDR3 comprises 15 residues. The V gene end was trimmed by 6 bases and the J gene end by 2 bases; junction bases not matched to a gene: 7. CDR1 and CDR2 (germline): LNHDA, SQIVND (reference sequence). CDR3 in amino acids: CASSRTSYLTDTQYF. In DNA, the CDR3 is TGTGCCAGTAGCCGGACTAGCTATCTCACAGATACGCAGTATTTT.

This clone was detected once. The chain is built from TRBV2 and TRBJ2-3; the match to TRBD1 covers 9 bases. The CDR3 consists of 13 residues. Germline V gene data show CDR1 as SNHLY and CDR2 as FYNNEI. V shed 6 bases and J 4 bases; nucleotides not matched to a gene: 2. CDR3 in DNA: TGTGCCAGCAGAGACAGGGGGGCAGATACGCAGTATTTT. This encodes CASRDRGADTQYF.

V usage is TRBV5-6 and J usage is TRBJ2-7; 8 bases map to TRBD1. V lost 6 bases and J lost 6; bases outside the gene matches: 11. The CDR3 spans 14 residues. Looked up from germline, CDR1 is SGHDT and CDR2 is YYEEEE. The DNA of the CDR3 is TGTGCCAGCACCCTTAGGACAGGGATCAGCGAGCAGTACTTC. As protein: CASTLRTGISEQYF.

This clone has just a few counts. This CDR3 reads CASSLYDHEQFF. CDR3 sequence (DNA): TGCGCCAGCAGCCTTTACGACCATGAGCAGTTCTTC. V usage is TRBV4-1 and J usage is TRBJ2-1; no clear D. The ends were cut back, 4 bases at V and 8 bases at J, with 9 bases in the middle. This CDR3 region has 12 residues. The V gene's germline CDR1 is MGHRA and CDR2 YSYEKL.

This chain joins TRBV5-1 and TRBJ2-7, with 13 bases identical to TRBD2. V dropped 4 bases and J dropped 3; count of bases not matched to a gene: 10. The CDR3 has 17 amino acids. Germline assignment: CDR1 SGHRS and CDR2 YFSETQ. The CDR3 sequence is CASSPVGLAGSFYEQYF. The CDR3 DNA follows: TGCGCCAGCAGCCCGGTGGGACTAGCGGGAAGTTTCTACGAGCAGTACTTC.

The chain couples TRBV7-9 to TRBJ2-7, with a possible D match to TRBD1 (5 bases). The CDR3 runs to 14 residues. Germline values: CDR1 SEHNR, CDR2 FQNEAQ (reference sequence). V dropped 2 bases and J dropped 3 bases, with 11 bases sitting between them. The CDR3 DNA sequence: TGTGCCAGCAGCTTACAGGGAAGCTACTACGAGCAGTACTTC. It yields the protein CASSLQGSYYEQYF.

The chain joins TRBV27 to TRBJ2-3, with 7 positions matching TRBD2. The ends lost 5 bases at V and 4 bases at J; junction bases unmatched: 6. Germline-derived CDR1 and CDR2 are MNHEY and SMNVEV (reference sequence). The CDR3 is made up of 14 amino acids. CDR3 sequence: CASSNTGGSDTQYF. CDR3 nucleotide sequence: TGTGCCAGCAGTAATACCGGGGGGTCAGATACGCAGTATTTT.

The CDR3 DNA follows: TGTGCCGGGTTAGACAGGGGATATGTCGACGGCACAGATACGCAGTATTTT. Residues: CAGLDRGYVDGTDTQYF. The V and J genes are TRBV30 and TRBJ2-3, with TRBD1 matching 8 bases. The germline gives CDR1 GTSNPN, CDR2 SVGIG (reference sequence). This CDR3 region has 17 residues. V shed 8 bases, J shed 1 base, and the junction held 17 bases outside the gene matches.

CDR3 protein: CASSLDRGGYGYTF. The DNA of the CDR3 is TGCGCCAGCAGCCTAGACAGGGGAGGCTATGGCTACACCTTC. This chain links TRBV4-3 with TRBJ1-2; TRBD1 aligns across 8 bases. Germline CDR1 LGHNA, CDR2 YSLEER. After removal of 4 bases from V and 4 bases from J, the junction contained 5 bases not matched to a gene. The CDR3 spans 14 residues.

Points on this clone: At one of its ends the junction is not consistent with the germline gene, which may arise from a read error. This chain links TRBV5-4 with TRBJ2-1; D gene uncertain. The CDR3 is 12 amino acids. In germline, CDR1 is SGHNT, CDR2 YYREEE (reference sequence). The CDR3 bases are TGCACTTATCTTTCAGGAGACAATGAGCAGTTCTTC. Translated: CTYLSGDNEQFF.

The genes are TRBV7-9 and TRBJ2-3, with D possibly being TRBD1 or TRBD2 (5 bases each). With 5 bases removed from V and 0 bases from J, the gap between germline ends came to 12 bases. The CDR3 covers 15 residues. Germline lookup yields CDR1 SEHNR and CDR2 FQNEAQ (reference sequence). The CDR3 region is CASSLVGVSTDTQYF. The CDR3 nucleotides read TGTGCCAGCAGCCTAGTGGGGGTTAGCACAGATACGCAGTATTTT.

This sequence joins TRBV11-2 and TRBJ2-1; TRBD2 matches at 8 bases. Germline V gene lookup returns CDR1 SGHAT and CDR2 FQNNGV. The CDR3 runs to 15 residues. Trimming took 5 bases from V and 5 from J; bases not matched to a gene: 8. This chain's CDR3 is CASSPYGGAHNEQFF. Here the CDR3 DNA reads TGTGCCAGCAGCCCTTACGGGGGGGCCCACAATGAGCAGTTCTTC.

The chain uses TRBV30 and TRBJ2-7; 10 nucleotides align to TRBD2. The CDR3 consists of 15 residues. The germline V gene encodes CDR1 GTSNPN and CDR2 SVGIG (reference sequence). Trimming removed 4 bases from V and 3 bases from J; junction bases left unmatched: 9. As DNA, the CDR3 is TGTGCCTGGACTGTTTCTAGCGGGAGATACTACGAGCAGTACTTC. Encoded protein: CAWTVSSGRYYEQYF.

V is TRBV2 and J is TRBJ1-2; 7 bases are a match to TRBD1. Germline V lookup: CDR1 SNHLY, CDR2 FYNNEI. This CDR3 has 15 residues. J lost 2 bases, V lost 2 bases, and 5 bases had no gene match. CDR3: CASSEPRDRNYGYTF. CDR3 nucleotide sequence: TGTGCCAGCAGTGAACCCCGGGACAGAAACTATGGCTACACCTTC.

This clone was seen a handful of times. The same CDR3 arises from other DNA sequences in this sample as well. V gene TRBV9 combines with J gene TRBJ2-7; perhaps TRBD2 as D (6 bases). Germline CDR1 and CDR2: SGDLS and YYNGEE. The CDR3 runs 14 residues. The V and J ends lost 0 bases and 2 bases respectively, with 9 bases between them. The CDR3 loop is CASSVGGVAYEQYF. DNA of the CDR3: TGTGCCAGCAGCGTAGGGGGGGTGGCCTACGAGCAGTACTTC.

V is TRBV30 and J is TRBJ2-5; 7 bases match TRBD2. The CDR3 is 16 residues long. Germline-derived CDR1 and CDR2 are GTSNPN and SVGIG (reference sequence). Trimming took 5 bases from V and 3 from J; bases not matched to a gene: 15. In DNA, the CDR3 is TGTGCCTGGCAGGGACTATCCCCCCCTTTAAAAGAGACCCAGTACTTC. This codes for CAWQGLSPPLKETQYF.

The rearrangement links TRBV4-3 to TRBJ2-1, with no clear D. CDR1 is LGHNA, CDR2 YSLEER, per germline. V lost 3 bases, J lost 1 base, and 13 bases lay in between. CDR3 length: 16 amino acids. The CDR3 loop is CASSQDVVASYNEQFF. In DNA form, the CDR3 reads TGCGCCAGCAGCCAGGATGTCGTAGCATCCTACAATGAGCAGTTCTTC.

This clone was seen only once. J is TRBJ2-7 and V is TRBV10-2; D might be TRBD2 (5 bases). Germline V gene sequence: CDR1 WSHSY, CDR2 SAAADI. This CDR3 region has 14 residues. The germline V and J ends were trimmed by 0 bases and 0 bases, with 6 bases remaining between them. CDR3 coding DNA: TGCGCCAGCAGTGAGTCGACTAACTCCTACGAGCAGTACTTC. This codes for CASSESTNSYEQYF.

The chain links TRBV7-9 to TRBJ2-5; 9 bases map to TRBD2. CDR1 is SEHNR and CDR2 is FQNEAQ in the germline V gene (reference sequence). V lost 4 bases and J lost 5; bases outside the gene matches: 5. The CDR3 sequence is 14 residues long. This CDR3 reads CASSSLAGDETQYF. CDR3 DNA: TGTGCCAGCAGCTCGTTAGCGGGGGACGAGACCCAGTACTTC.